This T cell receptor (beta chain) originates from a study of identical twins. TCRdb itself ran the 5' RACE reads through MiXCR, one entry per CDR3 protein. The sample holds a few hundred thousand distinct CDR3 sequences; more than 9% are singletons and the top ten take 9% to 10%. CDR1 and CDR2 from the germline V gene are SGHTA and FQGNSA. Trimming took off 5 bases at V and 1 base at J, with 15 bases between the two ends. CDR3 length: 16 residues. Sequences were obtained from memory T cells sorted from blood. This clonotype originated in a man over 45 in good health. This chain uses TRBV7-2 with TRBJ1-5; D unclear. CDR3 region: CASSLQTGWSNQPQHF. Written as DNA, the CDR3 is TGTGCCAGCAGCCTCCAGACGGGTTGGAGCAATCAGCCCCAGCATTTT. Drawing the rest from reference TRBV7-2 and TRBJ1-5, the complete variable domain is GAGVSQSPSNKVTEKGKDVELRCDPISGHTALYWYRQSLGQGLEFLIYFQGNSAPDKSGLPSDRFSAERTGGSVSTLTIQRTQQEDSAVYLCASSLQTGWSNQPQHFGDGTRLSIL.